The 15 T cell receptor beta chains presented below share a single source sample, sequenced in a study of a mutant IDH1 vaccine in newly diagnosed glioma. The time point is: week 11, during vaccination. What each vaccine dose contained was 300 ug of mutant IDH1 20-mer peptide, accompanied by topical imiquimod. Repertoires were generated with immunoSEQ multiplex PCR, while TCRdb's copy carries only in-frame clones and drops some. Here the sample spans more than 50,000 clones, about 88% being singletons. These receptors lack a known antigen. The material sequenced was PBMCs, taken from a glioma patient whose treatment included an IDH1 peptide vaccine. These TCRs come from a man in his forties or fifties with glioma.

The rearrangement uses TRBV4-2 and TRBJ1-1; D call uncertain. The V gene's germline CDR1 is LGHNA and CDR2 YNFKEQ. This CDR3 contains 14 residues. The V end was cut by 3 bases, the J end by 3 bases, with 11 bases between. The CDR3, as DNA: TGTGCCAGCAGCCACGCGAAAAGGGACACTGAAGCTTTCTTT. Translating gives CASSHAKRDTEAFF.

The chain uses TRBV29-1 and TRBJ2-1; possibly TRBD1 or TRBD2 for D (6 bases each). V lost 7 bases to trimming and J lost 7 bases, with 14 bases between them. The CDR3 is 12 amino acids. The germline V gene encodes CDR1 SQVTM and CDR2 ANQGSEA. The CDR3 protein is CSALRGPNEQFF. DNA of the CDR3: TGCAGCGCCCTACGGGGGCCAAATGAGCAGTTCTTC.

Here the CDR3 DNA reads TGTGCCAGCAGTGAAGGTCCTAGCGAAGCAGATACGCAGTATTTT. This codes for CASSEGPSEADTQYF. The chain recombines TRBV6-1 with TRBJ2-3, with a tentative D call TRBD2 (6 bases). The CDR3 contains 15 residues. Germline CDR1 MNHNS, CDR2 SASEGT. With 1 base removed from V and 4 bases from J, the gap between germline ends came to 12 bases.

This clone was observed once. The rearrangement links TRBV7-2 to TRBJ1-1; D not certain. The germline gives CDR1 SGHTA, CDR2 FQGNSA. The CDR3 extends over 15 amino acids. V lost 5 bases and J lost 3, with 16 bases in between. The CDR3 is CASSPRPGDYTEAFF. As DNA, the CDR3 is TGTGCCAGCAGCCCCAGGCCGGGAGACTACACTGAAGCTTTCTTT.

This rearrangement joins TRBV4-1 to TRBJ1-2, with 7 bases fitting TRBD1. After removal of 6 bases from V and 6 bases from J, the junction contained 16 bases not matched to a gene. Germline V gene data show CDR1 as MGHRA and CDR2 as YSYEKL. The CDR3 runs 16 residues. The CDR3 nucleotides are TGCGCCAGCAGGTATGGAGCTCTCTCAGGGGGACATGGCTACACCTTC. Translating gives CASRYGALSGGHGYTF.

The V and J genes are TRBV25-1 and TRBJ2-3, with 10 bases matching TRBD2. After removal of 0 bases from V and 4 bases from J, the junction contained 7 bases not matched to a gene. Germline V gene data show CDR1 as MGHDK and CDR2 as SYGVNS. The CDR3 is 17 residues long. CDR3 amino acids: CASSEYGLAGAADTQYF. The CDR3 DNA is TGTGCCAGCAGTGAATACGGGCTAGCGGGGGCCGCAGATACGCAGTATTTT.

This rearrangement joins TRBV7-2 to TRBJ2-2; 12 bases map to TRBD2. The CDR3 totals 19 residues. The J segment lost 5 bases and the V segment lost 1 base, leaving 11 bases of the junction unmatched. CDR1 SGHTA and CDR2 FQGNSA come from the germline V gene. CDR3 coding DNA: TGTGCCAGCAGCTTAGGTTTGCTAGCGGGAGGGCCGAGTACCGGGGAGCTGTTTTTT. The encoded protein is CASSLGLLAGGPSTGELFF.

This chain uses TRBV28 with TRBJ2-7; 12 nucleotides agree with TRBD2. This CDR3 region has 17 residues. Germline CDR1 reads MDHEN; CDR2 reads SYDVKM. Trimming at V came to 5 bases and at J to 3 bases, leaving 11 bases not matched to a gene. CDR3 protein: CASSPTSGRKTGYEQYF. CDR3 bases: TGTGCCAGCAGTCCAACTAGCGGGAGGAAAACTGGCTACGAGCAGTACTTC.

The CDR3 loop is CASSPPLGQGAFGYTF. The CDR3 nucleotides are TGTGCCAGCAGTCCCCCCTTGGGACAGGGGGCTTTTGGCTACACCTTC. The genes are TRBV28 and TRBJ1-2; 12 nucleotides line up with TRBD1. J was trimmed by 7 bases and V by 5 bases; bases with no gene match: 11. This CDR3 region has 16 residues. Germline V lookup: CDR1 MDHEN, CDR2 SYDVKM.

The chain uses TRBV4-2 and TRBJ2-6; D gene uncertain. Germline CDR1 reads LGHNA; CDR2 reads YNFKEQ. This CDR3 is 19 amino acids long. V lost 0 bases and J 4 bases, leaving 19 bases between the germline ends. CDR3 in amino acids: CASSQDQIGPGSGANVLTF. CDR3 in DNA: TGTGCCAGCAGCCAAGATCAGATAGGGCCCGGGTCGGGGGCCAACGTCCTGACTTTC.

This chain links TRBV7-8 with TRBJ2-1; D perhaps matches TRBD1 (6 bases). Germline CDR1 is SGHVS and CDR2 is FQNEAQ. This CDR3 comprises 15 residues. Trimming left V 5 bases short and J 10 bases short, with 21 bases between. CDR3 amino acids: CASSPQGTLVAEQFF. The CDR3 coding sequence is TGTGCCAGCAGCCCCCAGGGGACACTCGTCGCCGAGCAGTTCTTC.

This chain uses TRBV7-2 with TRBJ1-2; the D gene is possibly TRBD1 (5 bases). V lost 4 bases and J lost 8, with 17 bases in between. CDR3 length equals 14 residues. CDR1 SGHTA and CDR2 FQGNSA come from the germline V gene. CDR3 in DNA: TGTGCCAGCAGCTCGCCGGGGACTTCTCGGGGCTACACCTTC. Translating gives CASSSPGTSRGYTF.

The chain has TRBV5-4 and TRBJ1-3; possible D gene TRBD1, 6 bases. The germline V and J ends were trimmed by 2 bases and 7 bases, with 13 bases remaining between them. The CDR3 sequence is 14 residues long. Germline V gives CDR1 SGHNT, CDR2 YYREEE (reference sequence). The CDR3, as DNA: TGTGCCAGCAGCTTTAACAGGGCAGCGAACACCATATATTTT. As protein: CASSFNRAANTIYF. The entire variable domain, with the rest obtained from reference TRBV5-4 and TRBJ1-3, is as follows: ETGVTQSPTHLIKTRGQQVTLRCSSQSGHNTVSWYQQALGQGPQFIFQYYREEENGRGNFPPRFSGLQFPNYSSELNVNALELDDSALYLCASSFNRAANTIYFGEGSWLTVV.

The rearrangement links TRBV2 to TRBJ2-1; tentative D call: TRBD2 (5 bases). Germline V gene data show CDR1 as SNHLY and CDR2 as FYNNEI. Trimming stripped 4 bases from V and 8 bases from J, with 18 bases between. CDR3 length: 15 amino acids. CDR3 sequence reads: CASSVVRGPRDEQFF. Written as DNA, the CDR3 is TGTGCCAGCAGTGTAGTCCGCGGCCCGCGGGATGAGCAGTTCTTC.

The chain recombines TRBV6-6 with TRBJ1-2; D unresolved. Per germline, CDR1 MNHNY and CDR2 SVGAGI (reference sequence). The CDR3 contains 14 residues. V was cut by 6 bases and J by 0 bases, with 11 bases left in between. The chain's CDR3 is CASRAQSSNYGYTF. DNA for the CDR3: TGTGCCAGCAGAGCGCAGAGTTCTAACTATGGCTACACCTTC.